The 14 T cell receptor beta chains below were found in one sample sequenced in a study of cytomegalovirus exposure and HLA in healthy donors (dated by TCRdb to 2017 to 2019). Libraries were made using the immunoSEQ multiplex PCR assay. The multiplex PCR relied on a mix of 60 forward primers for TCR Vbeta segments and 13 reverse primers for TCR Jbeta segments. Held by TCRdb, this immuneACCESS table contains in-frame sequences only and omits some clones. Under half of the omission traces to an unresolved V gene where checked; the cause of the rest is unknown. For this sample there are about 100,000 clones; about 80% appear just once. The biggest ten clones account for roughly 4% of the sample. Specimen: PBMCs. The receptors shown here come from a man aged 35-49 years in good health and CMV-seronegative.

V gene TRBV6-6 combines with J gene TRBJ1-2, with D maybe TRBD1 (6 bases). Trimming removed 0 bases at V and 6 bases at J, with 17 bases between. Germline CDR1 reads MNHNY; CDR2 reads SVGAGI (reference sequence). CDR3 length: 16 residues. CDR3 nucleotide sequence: TGTGCCAGCAGTTACTCGACCCAGGGGATAGACGATGGCTACACCTTC. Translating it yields CASSYSTQGIDDGYTF.

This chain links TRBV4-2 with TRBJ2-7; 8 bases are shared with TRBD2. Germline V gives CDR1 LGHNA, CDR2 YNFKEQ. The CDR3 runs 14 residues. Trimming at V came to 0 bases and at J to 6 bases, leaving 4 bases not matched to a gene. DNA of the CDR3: TGTGCCAGCAGCCAAGATCTACGGGGGGGCGAGCAGTACTTC. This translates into CASSQDLRGGEQYF.

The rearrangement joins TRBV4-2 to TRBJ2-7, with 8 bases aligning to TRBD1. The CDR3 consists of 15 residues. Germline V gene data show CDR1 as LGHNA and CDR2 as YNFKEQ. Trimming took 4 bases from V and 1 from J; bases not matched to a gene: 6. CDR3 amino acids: CASSPGQVISYEQYF. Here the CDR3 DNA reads TGTGCCAGCAGCCCGGGACAGGTCATTTCCTACGAGCAGTACTTC.

The CDR3 here is CASSFGRTNTGELFF. CDR3 nucleotides: TGCGCCAGCAGCTTTGGGAGAACGAACACCGGGGAGCTGTTTTTT. V usage is TRBV5-1 and J usage is TRBJ2-2; a weak D match, TRBD2 (5 bases). Between the trimmed V and J ends, which lost 2 bases and 0 bases, there was a span of 8 bases. CDR3 size: 15 residues. Germline assignment: CDR1 SGHRS and CDR2 YFSETQ.

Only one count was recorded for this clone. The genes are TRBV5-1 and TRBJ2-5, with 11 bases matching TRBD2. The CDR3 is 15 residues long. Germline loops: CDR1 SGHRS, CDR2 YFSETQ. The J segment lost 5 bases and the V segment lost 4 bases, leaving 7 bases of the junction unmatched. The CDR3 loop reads CASSLISGGEETQYF. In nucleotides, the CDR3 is TGCGCCAGCAGCCTAATTAGCGGGGGGGAGGAGACCCAGTACTTC.

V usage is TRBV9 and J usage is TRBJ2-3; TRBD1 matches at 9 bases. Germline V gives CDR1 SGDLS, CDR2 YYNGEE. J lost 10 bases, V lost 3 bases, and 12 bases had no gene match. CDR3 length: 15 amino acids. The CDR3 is CASSEWDRVTGAQYF. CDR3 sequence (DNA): TGTGCCAGCAGCGAATGGGACAGGGTTACGGGGGCGCAGTATTTT.

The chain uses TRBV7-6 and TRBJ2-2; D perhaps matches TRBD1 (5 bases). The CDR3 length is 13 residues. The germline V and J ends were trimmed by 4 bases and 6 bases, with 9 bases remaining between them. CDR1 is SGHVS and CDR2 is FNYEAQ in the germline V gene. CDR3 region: CASSSQDSGELFF. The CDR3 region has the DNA TGTGCCAGCAGCTCACAGGATTCCGGGGAGCTGTTTTTT.

Here the CDR3 reads CSVEYPDRGSYEQYF. Here the CDR3 DNA reads TGCAGCGTTGAGTATCCGGACAGGGGTTCCTACGAGCAGTACTTC. The chain has TRBV29-1 and TRBJ2-5; TRBD1 matches 9 bases. The end of the DNA fits TRBJ2-7 better, so the J call may be wrong. The CDR3 covers 15 residues. Germline CDR1 reads SQVTM; CDR2 reads ANQGSEA.

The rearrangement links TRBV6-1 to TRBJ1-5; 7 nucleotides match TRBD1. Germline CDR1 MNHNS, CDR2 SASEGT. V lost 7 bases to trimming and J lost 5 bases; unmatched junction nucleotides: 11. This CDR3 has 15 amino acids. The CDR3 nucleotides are TGTGCCAGCACCCCAACAGGGGATTCGTATCAGCCCCAGCATTTT. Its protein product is CASTPTGDSYQPQHF.

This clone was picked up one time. The CDR3 nucleotides read TGTGCCAGCAGCTTACATGCGGGGGACTTGAATGAGCAGTTCTTC. Encoded protein: CASSLHAGDLNEQFF. The chain recombines TRBV11-2 with TRBJ2-1; 7 bases agree with TRBD2. There are 15 residues in the CDR3. Germline CDR1 SGHAT, CDR2 FQNNGV. Losses at the gene ends were 2 bases for V and 7 bases for J; bases not matched to a gene: 8.

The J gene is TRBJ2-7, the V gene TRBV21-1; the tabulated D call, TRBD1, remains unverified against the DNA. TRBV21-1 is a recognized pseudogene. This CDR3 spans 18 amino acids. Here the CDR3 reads CASPLYPKTGEIDYEQYV. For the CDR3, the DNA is TGTGCCAGCCCCCTTTACCCTAAAACAGGGGAAATAGACTACGAGCAGTACGTC.

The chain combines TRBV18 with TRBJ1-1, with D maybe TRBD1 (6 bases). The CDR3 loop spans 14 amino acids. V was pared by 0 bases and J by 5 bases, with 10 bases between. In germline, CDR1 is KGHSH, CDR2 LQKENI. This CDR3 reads CASSPPRGGTEAFF. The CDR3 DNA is TGTGCCAGCTCACCACCGCGAGGGGGTACTGAAGCTTTCTTT.

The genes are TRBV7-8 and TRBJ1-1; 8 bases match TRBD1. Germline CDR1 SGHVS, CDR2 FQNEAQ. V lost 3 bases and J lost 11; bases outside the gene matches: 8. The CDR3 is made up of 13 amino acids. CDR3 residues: CASSFNRGTWAFF. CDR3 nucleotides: TGTGCCAGCAGCTTTAACAGGGGGACGTGGGCTTTCTTT.

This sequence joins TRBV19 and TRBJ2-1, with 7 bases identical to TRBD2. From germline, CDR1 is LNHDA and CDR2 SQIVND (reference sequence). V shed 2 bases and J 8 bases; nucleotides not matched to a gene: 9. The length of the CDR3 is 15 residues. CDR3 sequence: CASSITGGKNDEQFF. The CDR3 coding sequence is TGTGCCAGTAGTATAACCGGGGGGAAAAATGATGAGCAGTTCTTC.